This T cell receptor beta chain was found in a study of healthy donors' naive CD4 and CD8 T cells. As for the study in general: Three donor age groups were sampled: 20-25, 40-50 and 60-70 years; half female. All functional IMGT TCR alpha variants were covered by new primers.

A linear amplification protocol produced the TCR libraries from roughly 480 ng of total RNA. TCRdb ran MiXCR on the reads and lists one entry per CDR3 protein. The data hold 200,000 or so distinct CDR3 sequences, with around 74% observed a single time. The V gene lost 10 bases and the J gene lost 1 base, with 10 bases spanning the gap. The CDR3 is made up of 12 amino acids. Per the germline V gene, CDR1 is LNHDA and CDR2 is SQIVND (reference sequence). This clonotype came up a few times. V usage is TRBV19 and J usage is TRBJ1-1; D not certain. The TCR was taken from a pool of human donors in good health; the sample pools cells from several healthy donors. Sample: naive CD4+ and CD8+ T cells sorted from blood, pooled from several donors. DNA of the CDR3: TGTGCCACCGCGGTACGGAACACTGAAGCTTTCTTT. Amino acids: CATAVRNTEAFF.